This TCR beta chain was captured in a study of blood T cell repertoires in COVID-19. This table comes from immunoSEQ multiplex PCR, and its TCRdb copy is limited to in-frame clones, with some not included. The sample lists a few hundred thousand clones, approximately 86% occurring once. The germline gives CDR1 SGHVS, CDR2 FQNEAQ. V lost 3 bases and J 4 bases, leaving 15 bases between the germline ends. The CDR3 consists of 15 residues. The sequenced material came from peripheral blood. V gene TRBV7-8 combines with J gene TRBJ1-2; possibly TRBD1 for D (5 bases). The TCR comes from a human donor in a cohort sampled during active COVID-19. This chain's CDR3 is CASSLGTTQGYGYTF. CDR3 DNA sequence: TGTGCCAGCAGCTTGGGGACTACTCAGGGCTATGGCTACACCTTC.